This T cell receptor (beta chain) was retrieved from a study of spatial heterogeneity in lung cancer. V was shortened by 2 bases and J by 1 base, with 17 bases between the two germline ends. The CDR3 runs to 18 residues. Germline CDR1 reads MDHEN; CDR2 reads SYDVKM. Carried by each TCR cDNA molecule was a unique molecular identifier. Via MiXCR, TCRdb re-called the 5' RACE reads, giving one row per CDR3 protein. The table shows under 25,000 distinct CDR3 sequences, with 5.5% to 7% occurring only once. Time point indicated: sample taken at primary tumor resection. Whole RNA came from tumor, nontumor lung or frozen PBMC and was sequenced without being sorted.

This TCR came from a male donor with early-stage non-small cell lung cancer. The chain employs TRBV28 and TRBJ2-2; tentative D call: TRBD1 (6 bases). The sample here was PBMCs, taken at surgery. The CDR3: CASSLPPGHIENTGELFF. The DNA of the CDR3 is TGTGCCAGCAGTTTACCCCCGGGACACATAGAGAACACCGGGGAGCTGTTTTTT.